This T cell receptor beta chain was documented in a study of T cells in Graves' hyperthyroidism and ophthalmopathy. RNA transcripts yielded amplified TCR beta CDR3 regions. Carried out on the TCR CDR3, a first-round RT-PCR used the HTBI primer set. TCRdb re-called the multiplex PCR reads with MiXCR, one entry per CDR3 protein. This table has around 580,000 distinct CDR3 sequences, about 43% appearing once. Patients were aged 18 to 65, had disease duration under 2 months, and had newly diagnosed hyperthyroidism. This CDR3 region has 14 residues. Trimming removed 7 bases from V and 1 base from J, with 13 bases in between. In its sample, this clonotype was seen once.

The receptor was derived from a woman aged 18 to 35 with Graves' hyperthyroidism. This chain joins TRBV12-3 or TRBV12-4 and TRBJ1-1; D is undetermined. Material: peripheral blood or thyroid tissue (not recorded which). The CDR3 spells CASTETGANTEAFF. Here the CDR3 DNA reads TGTGCCAGCACCGAGACGGGAGCGAACACTGAAGCTTTCTTT.